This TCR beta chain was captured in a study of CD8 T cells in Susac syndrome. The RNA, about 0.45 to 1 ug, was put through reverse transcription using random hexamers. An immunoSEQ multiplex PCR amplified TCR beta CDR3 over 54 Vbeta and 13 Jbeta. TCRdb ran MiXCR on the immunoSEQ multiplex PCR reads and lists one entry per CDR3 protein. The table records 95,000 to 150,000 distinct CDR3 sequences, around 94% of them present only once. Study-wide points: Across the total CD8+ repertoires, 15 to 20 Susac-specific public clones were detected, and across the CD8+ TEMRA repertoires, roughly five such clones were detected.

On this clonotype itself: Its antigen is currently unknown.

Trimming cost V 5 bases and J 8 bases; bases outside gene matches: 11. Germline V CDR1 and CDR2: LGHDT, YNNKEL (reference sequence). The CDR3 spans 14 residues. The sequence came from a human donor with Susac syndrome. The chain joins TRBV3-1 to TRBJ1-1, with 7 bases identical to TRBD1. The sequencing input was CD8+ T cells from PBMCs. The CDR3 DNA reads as TGTGCCAGCAGCACCACCTGGGGGACAGAAGAAGCTTTCTTT. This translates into CASSTTWGTEEAFF.